The 7 T cell receptor beta chains presented below share a single source sample, sequenced in a study of PD-1 blockade in classical Hodgkin lymphoma. Clones were sequenced by immunoSEQ multiplex PCR, and TCRdb holds only the in-frame ones, with some missing. The repertoire holds about 27,000 clones, with about four fifths as singletons. All the patients suffered relapse after autologous stem cell transplantation, and brentuximab vedotin exposure differed. The sequencing used peripheral blood mononuclear cells (PBMCs), collected before the second cycle of nivolumab. The receptors shown here come from a human donor with classical Hodgkin lymphoma.

The rearrangement links TRBV7-8 to TRBJ1-1; 9 bases are a match to TRBD1. After removal of 0 bases from V and 5 bases from J, the junction contained 4 bases not matched to a gene. Germline assignment: CDR1 SGHVS and CDR2 FQNEAQ. This CDR3 spans 15 amino acids. The CDR3 protein is CASSLAGQGGTEAFF. The CDR3 bases are TGTGCCAGCAGCTTAGCGGGACAGGGAGGAACTGAAGCTTTCTTT.

This sequence joins TRBV6-1 and TRBJ2-1; TRBD2 matches at 7 bases. CDR1 is MNHNS, CDR2 SASEGT, per germline. This CDR3 comprises 14 residues. The V and J ends lost 7 bases and 3 bases, in that order; junction bases with no gene match: 6. The CDR3 sequence is CASMSLADYNEQFF. The CDR3 DNA reads as TGTGCCAGCATGTCCCTAGCGGACTACAATGAGCAGTTCTTC.

The genes are TRBV18 and TRBJ1-4; no reliable D call. The length of the CDR3 is 13 residues. The V end lost 6 bases, the J end lost 8 bases, and 13 bases lay between the germline ends. Germline V gene lookup returns CDR1 KGHSH and CDR2 LQKENI. The CDR3 is CASSPGIKEKLFF. The CDR3 nucleotides read TGTGCCAGCTCTCCGGGGATAAAGGAAAAACTGTTTTTT.

This clone appeared a few times. The gene calls are TRBV25-1 and TRBJ2-2, with 10 positions matching TRBD1. The germline gives CDR1 MGHDK, CDR2 SYGVNS. CDR3 length: 15 residues. The ends lost 4 bases at V and 3 bases at J; junction bases unmatched: 2. The CDR3 sequence: CASSAGTGDTGELFF. CDR3 DNA: TGTGCCAGCAGTGCGGGGACAGGGGACACCGGGGAGCTGTTTTTT.

The chain uses TRBV28 and TRBJ2-4; D remains unclear. The CDR3 extends over 13 amino acids. Germline CDR1 MDHEN, CDR2 SYDVKM. V lost 6 bases and J 3 bases, leaving 9 bases between the germline ends. The CDR3 here is CASRNTNKNIQYF. As DNA, the CDR3 is TGTGCCAGCAGAAACACGAACAAAAACATTCAGTACTTC.

V gene TRBV11-2 combines with J gene TRBJ1-4; D not resolved. Trimming shortened V by 2 bases and J by 0 bases, and 7 bases separated the two germline ends. Germline CDR1 and CDR2: SGHAT and FQNNGV. This CDR3 has 15 residues. This chain's CDR3 is CASSLMFATNEKLFF. CDR3 DNA: TGTGCCAGCAGCTTAATGTTTGCAACTAATGAAAAACTGTTTTTT.

This clone was observed a single time. The chain carries TRBV5-1 and TRBJ2-2; no clear D gene. The germline V gene has CDR1 SGHRS and CDR2 YFSETQ. The V end lost 0 bases, the J end lost 6 bases, and 21 bases lay between the germline ends. CDR3 length equals 18 residues. This CDR3 reads CASSLAGGGSYLSGELFF. In DNA, the CDR3 is TGCGCCAGCAGCTTGGCAGGTGGTGGCAGCTACTTATCCGGGGAGCTGTTTTTT.